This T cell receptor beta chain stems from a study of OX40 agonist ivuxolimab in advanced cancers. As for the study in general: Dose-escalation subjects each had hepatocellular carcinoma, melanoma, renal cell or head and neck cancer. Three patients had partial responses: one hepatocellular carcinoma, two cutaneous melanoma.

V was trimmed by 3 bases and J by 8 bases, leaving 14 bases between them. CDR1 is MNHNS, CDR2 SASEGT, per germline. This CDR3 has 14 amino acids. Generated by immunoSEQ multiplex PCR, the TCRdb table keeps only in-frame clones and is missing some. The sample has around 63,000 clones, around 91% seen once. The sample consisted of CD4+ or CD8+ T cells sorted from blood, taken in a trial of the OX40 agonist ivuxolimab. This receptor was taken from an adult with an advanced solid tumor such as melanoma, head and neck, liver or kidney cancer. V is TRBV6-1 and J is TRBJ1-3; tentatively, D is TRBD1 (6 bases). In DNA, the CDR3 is TGTGCCAGCAGTGAGGGGACATTATTAGACACCATATATTTT. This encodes CASSEGTLLDTIYF.